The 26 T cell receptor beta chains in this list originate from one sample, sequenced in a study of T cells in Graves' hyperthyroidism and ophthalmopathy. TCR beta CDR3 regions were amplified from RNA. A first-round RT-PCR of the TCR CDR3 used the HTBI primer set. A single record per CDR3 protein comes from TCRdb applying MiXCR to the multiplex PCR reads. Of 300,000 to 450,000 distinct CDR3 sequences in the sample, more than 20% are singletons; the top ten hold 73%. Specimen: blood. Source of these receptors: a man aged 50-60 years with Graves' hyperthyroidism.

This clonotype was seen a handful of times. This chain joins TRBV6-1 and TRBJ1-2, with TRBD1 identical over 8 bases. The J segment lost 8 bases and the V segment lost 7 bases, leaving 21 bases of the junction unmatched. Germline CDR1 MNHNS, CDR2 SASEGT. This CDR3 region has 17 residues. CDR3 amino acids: CASKPEKIDRGSRGYTF. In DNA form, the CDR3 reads TGTGCCAGCAAGCCCGAAAAAATCGACAGGGGCTCGAGAGGCTACACCTTC.

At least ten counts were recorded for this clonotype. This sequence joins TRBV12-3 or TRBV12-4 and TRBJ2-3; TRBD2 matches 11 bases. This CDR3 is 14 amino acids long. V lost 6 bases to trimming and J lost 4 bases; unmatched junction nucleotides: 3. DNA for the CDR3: TGTGCCAGCAGAAAACTAGCGGGAGCAGATACGCAGTATTTT. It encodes CASRKLAGADTQYF.

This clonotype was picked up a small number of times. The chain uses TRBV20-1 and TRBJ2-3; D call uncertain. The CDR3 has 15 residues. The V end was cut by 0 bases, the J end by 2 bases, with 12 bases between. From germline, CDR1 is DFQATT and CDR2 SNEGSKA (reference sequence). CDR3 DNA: TGCAGTGCTAGAGATAACGCACAGTCCACAGATACGCAGTATTTT. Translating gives CSARDNAQSTDTQYF.

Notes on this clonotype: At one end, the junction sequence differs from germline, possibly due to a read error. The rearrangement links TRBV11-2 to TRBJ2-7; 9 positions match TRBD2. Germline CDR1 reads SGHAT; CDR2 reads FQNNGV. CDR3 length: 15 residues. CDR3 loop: CASSQFAGGEDEQYF. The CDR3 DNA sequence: TGCGCCAGCAGCCAATTCGCGGGAGGGGAGGATGAGCAGTACTTC. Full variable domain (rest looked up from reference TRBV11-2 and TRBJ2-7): EAGVAQSPRYKIIEKRQSVAFWCNPISGHATLYWYQQILGQGPKLLIQFQNNGVVDDSQLPKDRFSAERLKGVDSTLKIQPAKLEDSAVYLCASSQFAGGEDEQYFGPGTRLTVT.

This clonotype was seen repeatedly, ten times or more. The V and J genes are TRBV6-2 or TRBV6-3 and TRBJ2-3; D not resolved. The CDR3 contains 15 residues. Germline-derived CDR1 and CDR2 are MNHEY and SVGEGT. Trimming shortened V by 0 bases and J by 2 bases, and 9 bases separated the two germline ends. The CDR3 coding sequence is TGTGCCAGCAGTTACTCTTTACCACTCACAGATACGCAGTATTTT. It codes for CASSYSLPLTDTQYF.

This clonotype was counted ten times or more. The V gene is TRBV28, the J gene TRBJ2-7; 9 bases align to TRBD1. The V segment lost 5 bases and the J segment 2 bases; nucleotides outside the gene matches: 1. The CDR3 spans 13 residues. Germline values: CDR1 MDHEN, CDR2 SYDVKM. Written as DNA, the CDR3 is TGTGCCAGCAGTAGACAGGGGGCCTACGAGCAGTACTTC. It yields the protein CASSRQGAYEQYF.

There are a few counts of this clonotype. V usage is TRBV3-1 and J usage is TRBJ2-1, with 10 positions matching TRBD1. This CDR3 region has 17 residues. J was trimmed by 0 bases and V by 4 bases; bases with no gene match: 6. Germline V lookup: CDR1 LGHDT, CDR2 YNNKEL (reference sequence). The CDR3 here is CASSRPGQGGSYNEQFF. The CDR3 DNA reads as TGTGCCAGCAGCCGACCCGGACAGGGGGGCTCCTACAATGAGCAGTTCTTC.

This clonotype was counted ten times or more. The chain's CDR3 is CASKSLQNSYNEQFF. In DNA, the CDR3 is TGTGCCAGTAAGTCCCTTCAGAACTCCTACAATGAGCAGTTCTTC. The V call is TRBV2, the J call TRBJ2-1; no clear D gene. The ends were cut back, 9 bases at V and 0 bases at J, with 15 bases in the middle. The CDR3 contains 15 residues. The V gene's germline CDR1 is SNHLY and CDR2 FYNNEI.

This CDR3 is CSVEEGLNGYTF. The CDR3 DNA follows: TGCAGCGTTGAAGAGGGACTCAATGGCTACACCTTC. V is TRBV29-1 and J is TRBJ1-2, with D possibly matching TRBD1 (5 bases). Trimming stripped 0 bases from V and 6 bases from J, with 8 bases between. Germline lookup yields CDR1 SQVTM and CDR2 ANQGSEA. The CDR3 totals 12 residues.

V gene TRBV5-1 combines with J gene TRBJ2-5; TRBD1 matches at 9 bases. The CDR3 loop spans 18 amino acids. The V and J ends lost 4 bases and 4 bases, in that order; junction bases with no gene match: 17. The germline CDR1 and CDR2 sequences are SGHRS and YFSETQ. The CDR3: CASSRGFRTGELRETQYF. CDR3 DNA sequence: TGCGCCAGCAGCCGAGGCTTTAGGACAGGGGAGCTGAGAGAGACCCAGTACTTC.

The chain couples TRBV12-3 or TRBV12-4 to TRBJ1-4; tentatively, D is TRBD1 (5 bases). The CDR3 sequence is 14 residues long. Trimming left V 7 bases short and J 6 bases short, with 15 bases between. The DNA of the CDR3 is TGTGCCAGCACCCCAAGCGGGGGATATGAAAAACTGTTTTTT. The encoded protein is CASTPSGGYEKLFF.

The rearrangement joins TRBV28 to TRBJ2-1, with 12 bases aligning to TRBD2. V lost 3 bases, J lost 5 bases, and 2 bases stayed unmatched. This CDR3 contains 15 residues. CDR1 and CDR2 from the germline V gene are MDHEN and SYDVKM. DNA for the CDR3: TGTGCCAGCAGTTTTTCTAGCGGGAGGGACAATGAGCAGTTCTTC. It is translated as CASSFSSGRDNEQFF.

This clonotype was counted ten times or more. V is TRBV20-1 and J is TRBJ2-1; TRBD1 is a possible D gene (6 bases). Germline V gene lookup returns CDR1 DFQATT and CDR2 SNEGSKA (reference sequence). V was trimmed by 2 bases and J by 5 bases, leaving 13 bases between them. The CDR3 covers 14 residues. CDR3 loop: CSARFGQLDNEQFF. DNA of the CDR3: TGCAGTGCTAGATTTGGACAGTTAGACAATGAGCAGTTCTTC.

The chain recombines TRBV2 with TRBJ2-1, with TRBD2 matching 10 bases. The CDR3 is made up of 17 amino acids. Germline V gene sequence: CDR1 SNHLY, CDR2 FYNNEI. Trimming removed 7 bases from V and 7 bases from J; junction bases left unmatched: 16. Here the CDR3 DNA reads TGTGCCAGCACCGAACAAGGAGCGGGAGGGCTGGTGAATGAGCAGTTCTTC. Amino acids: CASTEQGAGGLVNEQFF.

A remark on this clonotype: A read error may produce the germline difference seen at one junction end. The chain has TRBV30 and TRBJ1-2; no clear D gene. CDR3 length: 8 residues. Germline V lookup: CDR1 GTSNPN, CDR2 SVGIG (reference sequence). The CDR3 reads CRVGGYTF. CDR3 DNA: TGCCGGGTGGGCGGCTACACCTTC.

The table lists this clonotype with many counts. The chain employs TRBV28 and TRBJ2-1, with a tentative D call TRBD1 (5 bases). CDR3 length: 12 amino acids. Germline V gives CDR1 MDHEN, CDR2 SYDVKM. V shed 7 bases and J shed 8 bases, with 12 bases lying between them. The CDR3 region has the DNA TGTGCCAGCACAGGGTCATATTATGAGCAGTTCTTC. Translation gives CASTGSYYEQFF.

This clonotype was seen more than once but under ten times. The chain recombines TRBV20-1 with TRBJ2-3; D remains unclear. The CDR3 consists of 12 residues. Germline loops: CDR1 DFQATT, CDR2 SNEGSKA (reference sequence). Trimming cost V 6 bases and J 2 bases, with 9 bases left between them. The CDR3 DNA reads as TGCAGTGCGTCGGATAACACAGATACGCAGTATTTT. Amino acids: CSASDNTDTQYF.

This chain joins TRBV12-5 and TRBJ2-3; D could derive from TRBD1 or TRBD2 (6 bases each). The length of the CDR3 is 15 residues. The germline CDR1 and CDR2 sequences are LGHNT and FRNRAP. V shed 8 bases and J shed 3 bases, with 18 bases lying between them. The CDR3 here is CASRYRWGATDTQYF. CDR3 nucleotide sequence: TGTGCTAGTCGGTACCGTTGGGGGGCTACAGATACGCAGTATTTT.

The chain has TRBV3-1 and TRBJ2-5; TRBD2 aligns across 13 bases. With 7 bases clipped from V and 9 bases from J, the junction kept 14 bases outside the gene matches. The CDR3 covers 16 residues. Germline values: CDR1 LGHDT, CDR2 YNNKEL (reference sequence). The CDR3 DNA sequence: TGTGCCAGCAATGGACTAGCGGGAGACGGGGGGAAGGCCCAGTACTTC. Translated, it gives CASNGLAGDGGKAQYF.

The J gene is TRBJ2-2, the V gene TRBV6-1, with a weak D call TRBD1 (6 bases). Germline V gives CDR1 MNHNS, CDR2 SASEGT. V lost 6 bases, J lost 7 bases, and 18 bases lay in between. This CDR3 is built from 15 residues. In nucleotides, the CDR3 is TGTGCCAGCAGCGATGGGACATCTCGTCGCGGGGAGCTGTTTTTT. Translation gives CASSDGTSRRGELFF.

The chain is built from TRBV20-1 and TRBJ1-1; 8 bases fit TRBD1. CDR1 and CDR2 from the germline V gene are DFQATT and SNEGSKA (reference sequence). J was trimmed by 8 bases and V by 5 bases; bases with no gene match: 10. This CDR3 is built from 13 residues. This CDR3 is CSASDRGPLEAFF. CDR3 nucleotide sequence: TGCAGTGCTTCTGACAGGGGCCCACTAGAAGCTTTCTTT.

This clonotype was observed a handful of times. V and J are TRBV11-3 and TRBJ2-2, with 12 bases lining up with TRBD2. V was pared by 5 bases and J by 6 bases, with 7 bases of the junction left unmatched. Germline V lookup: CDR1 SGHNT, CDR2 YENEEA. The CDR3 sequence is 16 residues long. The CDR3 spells CASSLTSGSAAGELFF. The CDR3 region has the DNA TGTGCCAGCAGCCTGACTAGCGGGAGCGCGGCCGGGGAGCTGTTTTTT.

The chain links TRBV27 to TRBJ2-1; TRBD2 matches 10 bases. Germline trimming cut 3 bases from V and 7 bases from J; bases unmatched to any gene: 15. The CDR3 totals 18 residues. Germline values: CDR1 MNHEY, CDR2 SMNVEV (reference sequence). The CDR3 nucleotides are TGTGCCAGCAGTTTTGGCAGGGGGCGAACTAGCGGGAATAATGAGCAGTTCTTC. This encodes CASSFGRGRTSGNNEQFF.

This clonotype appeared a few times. The CDR3 reads CSASSRDTSYEQYF. CDR3 nucleotides: TGCAGTGCTAGCTCAAGGGACACCTCCTACGAGCAGTACTTC. This rearrangement joins TRBV20-1 to TRBJ2-7, with D perhaps TRBD1 (6 bases). The CDR3 length is 14 residues. Germline lookup yields CDR1 DFQATT and CDR2 SNEGSKA (reference sequence). V lost 3 bases, J lost 0 bases, and 12 bases lay in between.

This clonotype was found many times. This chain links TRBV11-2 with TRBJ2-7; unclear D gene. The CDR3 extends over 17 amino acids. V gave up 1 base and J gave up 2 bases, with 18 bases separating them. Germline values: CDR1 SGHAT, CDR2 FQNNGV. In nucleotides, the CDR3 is TGTGCCAGCAGCTTAGGCGATTCGTGGGCCGGAACCTACGAGCAGTACTTC. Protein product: CASSLGDSWAGTYEQYF.

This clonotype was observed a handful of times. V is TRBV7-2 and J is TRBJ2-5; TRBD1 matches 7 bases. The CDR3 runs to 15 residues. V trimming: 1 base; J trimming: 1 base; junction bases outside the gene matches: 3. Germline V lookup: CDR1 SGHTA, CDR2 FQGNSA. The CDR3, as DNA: TGTGCCAGCAGCTTAGTAACAGGGGTCCAAGAGACCCAGTACTTC. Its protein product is CASSLVTGVQETQYF.